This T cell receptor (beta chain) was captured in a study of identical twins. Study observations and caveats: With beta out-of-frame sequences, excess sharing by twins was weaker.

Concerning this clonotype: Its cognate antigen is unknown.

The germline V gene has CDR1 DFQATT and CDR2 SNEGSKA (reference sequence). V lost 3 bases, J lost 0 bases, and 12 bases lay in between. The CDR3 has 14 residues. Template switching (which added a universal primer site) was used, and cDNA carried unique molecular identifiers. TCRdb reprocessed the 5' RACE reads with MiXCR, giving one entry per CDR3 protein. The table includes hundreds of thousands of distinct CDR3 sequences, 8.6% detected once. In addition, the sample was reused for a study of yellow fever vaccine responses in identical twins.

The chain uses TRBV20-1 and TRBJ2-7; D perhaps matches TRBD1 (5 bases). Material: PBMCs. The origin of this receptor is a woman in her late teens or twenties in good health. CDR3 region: CSARVDSNSYEQYF. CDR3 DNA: TGCAGTGCTAGGGTTGACAGCAACTCCTACGAGCAGTACTTC.